The 10 T cell receptor beta chains given below trace back to one sample, sequenced in a study of shared clonotypes between healthy human individuals. Only in-frame clones appear in the TCRdb table, and some are missing; sequencing was by immunoSEQ multiplex PCR. The table lists approximately 92,000 clones, roughly three quarters of them singletons. The specimen was memory CD8+ T cells sorted from blood. Subset described: CD45RO+ cells pooled with CCR7-negative TemRA cells. These receptors were taken from a man aged 25-45 years in good health.

This chain links TRBV27 with TRBJ2-7, with 7 bases identical to TRBD1. CDR1 and CDR2 (germline): MNHEY, SMNVEV (reference sequence). V lost 11 bases and J lost 6; bases outside the gene matches: 7. The CDR3 sequence is 11 residues long. CDR3 nucleotides: TGTGCCGTACAAGGGGGCCGCGAGCAGTACTTC. It encodes CAVQGGREQYF.

This chain uses TRBV7-3 with TRBJ2-1, with a possible D match to TRBD2 (5 bases). Germline V lookup: CDR1 SGHTA, CDR2 FQGTGA. Deletions cut 7 bases from V and 4 bases from J, with 17 bases between. The CDR3 covers 15 residues. CDR3 sequence (DNA): TGTGCCAGCAAGAAAACCGCGGGTCAATACAATGAGCAGTTCTTC. It codes for CASKKTAGQYNEQFF.

The V gene is TRBV18, the J gene TRBJ2-7; no clear D. Trimming removed 0 bases from V and 4 bases from J, with 7 bases in between. Germline V gene lookup returns CDR1 KGHSH and CDR2 LQKENI. The length of the CDR3 is 13 residues. In nucleotides, the CDR3 is TGTGCCAGCTCACCACCGTCTGCATACGAGCAGTACTTC. Its protein product is CASSPPSAYEQYF. Looking up the rest from reference TRBV18 and TRBJ2-7 gives the full variable domain: NAGVMQNPRHLVRRRGQEARLRCSPMKGHSHVYWYRQLPEEGLKFMVYLQKENIIDESGMPKERFSAEFPKEGPSILRIQQVVRGDSAAYFCASSPPSAYEQYFGPGTRLTVT.

The sample holds a few counts of this clone. The genes are TRBV29-1 and TRBJ2-2; 8 positions match TRBD2. V trimming: 3 bases; J trimming: 6 bases; junction bases outside the gene matches: 12. CDR3 length: 16 amino acids. The germline gives CDR1 SQVTM, CDR2 ANQGSEA. The CDR3 loop reads CSVEGTRAGDAGELFF. The CDR3 nucleotides read TGCAGCGTTGAGGGGACGCGAGCGGGAGACGCCGGGGAGCTGTTTTTT.

This chain connects TRBV11-2 to TRBJ2-4; D perhaps matches TRBD1 (6 bases). Germline CDR1 and CDR2: SGHAT and FQNNGV. V was shortened by 8 bases and J by 1 base, with 18 bases between the two germline ends. The CDR3 has 16 residues. The chain's CDR3 is CASHPGVGLAKNIQYF. The DNA for the CDR3 is TGTGCCAGCCACCCAGGGGTCGGGTTGGCCAAAAACATTCAGTACTTC.

This chain connects TRBV5-6 to TRBJ1-1; D is unclear. V was cut by 2 bases and J by 1 base, with 6 bases left in between. The CDR3 runs to 13 residues. Germline V gene lookup returns CDR1 SGHDT and CDR2 YYEEEE. CDR3 DNA: TGTGCCAGCAGCTTAATCGGGAACACTGAAGCTTTCTTT. This encodes CASSLIGNTEAFF.

This clone is a singleton in its sample. V gene TRBV10-3 combines with J gene TRBJ2-7, with 10 bases lining up with TRBD2. The CDR3 has 13 residues. Per the germline V gene, CDR1 is ENHRY and CDR2 is SYGVKD. V was clipped by 10 bases and J by 1 base; unmatched bases: 4. CDR3 sequence reads: CATTSGTSYEQYF. The CDR3 bases are TGTGCCACTACTAGCGGGACTTCCTACGAGCAGTACTTC.

The chain combines TRBV7-9 with TRBJ1-3; D uncertain. Trimming took 1 base from V and 3 from J, leaving 10 bases between them. CDR3 length: 15 amino acids. Germline V gene lookup returns CDR1 SEHNR and CDR2 FQNEAQ (reference sequence). The CDR3 sequence: CASSLVSGFGNTIYF. CDR3 sequence (DNA): TGTGCCAGCAGCTTAGTTTCCGGGTTTGGAAACACCATATATTTT.

The rearrangement links TRBV6-5 to TRBJ1-2; 7 bases align to TRBD1. CDR1 and CDR2 from the germline V gene are MNHEY and SVGAGI. V trimming: 6 bases; J trimming: 7 bases; junction bases outside the gene matches: 14. CDR3 length equals 15 residues. The CDR3: CASSRPRGGRAGYTF. The CDR3 DNA follows: TGTGCCAGCAGCCGCCCCAGGGGGGGCAGAGCTGGCTACACCTTC.

The sample holds one count of this clone. The rearrangement links TRBV27 to TRBJ1-2; the match to TRBD1 covers 7 bases. CDR3 length equals 14 residues. The V gene's germline CDR1 is MNHEY and CDR2 SMNVEV (reference sequence). After removal of 5 bases from V and 8 bases from J, the junction contained 11 bases not matched to a gene. The CDR3 loop is CASSATGQRIGYTF. The CDR3 region has the DNA TGTGCCAGCAGTGCCACGGGACAGAGAATAGGCTACACCTTC.